This TCR beta chain is from a study of identifying expanded T cells in peripheral blood. For this clone: Its matching antigen is unknown.

TCRdb's copy holds only in-frame clones and misses some; the assay was immunoSEQ multiplex PCR. The repertoire holds about 100,000 clones, 85% to 90% seen once, with approximately 16% in the top ten. During the collection period, no donor immune events like infections were recorded. Study results and limitations: Around 1.2 clones differed between technical replicates, versus about 17 and 20 over time. Clone count variance between approximately two-week samples rose with total template count.

V dropped 7 bases and J dropped 2 bases, with 8 bases sitting between them. The germline gives CDR1 SNHLY, CDR2 FYNNEI. The CDR3 has 12 residues. This sequence joins TRBV2 and TRBJ1-1; D is perhaps TRBD1 (5 bases). This clonotype was obtained from a person aged 18 to 75 in good health. Sequencing was carried out using blood. CDR3 DNA sequence: TGTGCCAGCATTGGGGGAAACACTGAAGCTTTCTTT. Its translation: CASIGGNTEAFF.